Listed below are T cell receptor beta chains from one sample, sequenced in a study of tumor-infiltrating lymphocytes in primary liver carcinoma. Each CDR3 protein is one row after TCRdb ran MiXCR on the multiplex PCR reads. Of fewer than 350,000 distinct CDR3 sequences in the sample, over 55% were seen once. The specimen sequenced was peripheral blood. These receptors were taken from a man aged 35 to 55 with primary liver carcinoma and hepatitis B virus infection. Both conserved end residues are trimmed from each CDR3.

v_gene,CDR3aa
TRBV13,ASSLSCEQY
TRBV7-2,ASSLRGIGGELF
TRBV4-2,ASSPSWTGGNEQF
TRBV30,AWSVSGSGTDTQY
TRBV28,AIRTGEGQPQH
TRBV5-4,TSSLGLVGDTDTQY
TRBV11-1,ASSLPWKSTDTQY
TRBV29-1,SVADGRGPYEQY
TRBV20-1,SARQGRGANVLT
TRBV11-2,AGSLNLNIEAF
TRBV29-1,SAQSQKNTKAL
TRBV28,AIRSHRDYGYT
TRBV11-1,TSSIARGYEQY
TRBV12-3/TRBV12-4,ASSLPRPPGETQY
TRBV5-1,ASSLTPSGGIFQETQY
TRBV4-3,ASSRGQGPDTQY
TRBV10-3,AISDEVTQGKNIQY
TRBV6-5,ASSYLPRTGNEQY
TRBV7-9,ASSLATSGRHNEQF
TRBV14,ASSQDENTEAF
TRBV11-2,ASSLSFGLGTEAF
TRBV11-2,TSSPDRGGGYT
TRBV28,ASLSAGLAGVLV
TRBV18,ASSPQGGAGELF
TRBV7-9,ASSLSGDEQY
TRBV7-8,ISSSGTSGSSYEQY
TRBV29-1,SVRDLEDTQY
TRBV5-1,ASSPHGTQRNSPLH
TRBV29-1,SEQGPYEQY
TRBV6-5,ASSYPPGSRDTGELF
TRBV10-3,ATSESQGINTGELF
TRBV12-5,DSGFGDTDTQY
TRBV5-1,ASPEPACEQY
TRBV10-3,ATKGLAGTGELL
TRBV5-5,ASSREGQGTDMQY
TRBV5-7,ASSLVIQGALGF
TRBV6-2/TRBV6-3,ASRETGLQYNKQF
TRBV23-1,ASTLWGPGQEGQGQF
TRBV7-8,ASSSWTRRLAGVREQF
TRBV6-5,ASSYSYLGGGANEQF
TRBV5-6,AGSLGGSRADTQY
TRBV11-3,ASSSPLAGLNEQF
TRBV10-3,AISGGRDRYSGEQY
TRBV2,ASDSSGRRLSEQF
TRBV6-1,ASNTGLNQPQH
TRBV29-1,RAGLAGVQEAQY
TRBV6-5,ASSPDSGNTLY
TRBV19,ASSMIGGRGAKNIHY
TRBV7-9,ASSLDQGDTEAF
TRBV24-1,ATSDVFYEQY
TRBV29-1,SVGQRGRGYT